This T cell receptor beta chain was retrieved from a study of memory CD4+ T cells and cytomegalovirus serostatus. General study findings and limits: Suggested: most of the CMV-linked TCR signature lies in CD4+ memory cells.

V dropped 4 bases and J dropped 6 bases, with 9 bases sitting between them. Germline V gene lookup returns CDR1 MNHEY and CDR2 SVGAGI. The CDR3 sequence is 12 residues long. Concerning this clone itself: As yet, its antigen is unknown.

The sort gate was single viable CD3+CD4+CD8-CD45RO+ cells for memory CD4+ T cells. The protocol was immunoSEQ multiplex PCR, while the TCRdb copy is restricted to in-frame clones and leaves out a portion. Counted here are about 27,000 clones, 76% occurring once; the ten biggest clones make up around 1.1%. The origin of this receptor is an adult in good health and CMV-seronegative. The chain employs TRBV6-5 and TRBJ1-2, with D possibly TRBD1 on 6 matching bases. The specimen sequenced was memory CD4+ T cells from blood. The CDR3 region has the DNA TGTGCCAGCAGTTGGGGGGGGCATGGCTACACCTTC. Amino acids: CASSWGGHGYTF.